The present entry profiles one T cell receptor beta chain with its context. This sample stems from a study of T-cell reconstitution after alpha-beta-depleted transplantation in children. Preparation of the TCRbeta library was carried out with unique molecular identifiers. A single record per CDR3 protein comes from TCRdb applying MiXCR to the PCR reads. Altogether 15,000 to 20,000 distinct CDR3 sequences are present, over 10% being singletons, with the ten largest covering around 71%. The CDR3 has 15 residues. V was clipped by 1 base and J by 1 base; unmatched bases: 4. Germline-derived CDR1 and CDR2 are LNHNV and YYDKDF (reference sequence).

This receptor was taken from a boy in the first two years of life who had a stem cell transplant for Wiskott-Aldrich syndrome, so the T cells may come from the graft donor. The chain links TRBV15 to TRBJ2-7; 7 bases line up with TRBD1. Material: PBMCs, mostly from graft donor cells, obtained 180 days after TCRalphabeta/CD19-depleted stem cell transplant. CDR3 coding DNA: TGTGCCACCAGCAGAGGGGGACAGACTTCCTACGAGCAGTACTTC. It yields the protein CATSRGGQTSYEQYF.